This T cell receptor beta chain was sequenced for a study of T cell changes during pregnancy in multiple sclerosis. This table comes from immunoSEQ multiplex PCR, and its TCRdb copy is limited to in-frame clones, with some not included. The data contain tens of thousands of clones, just over 90% of them singletons. Trimming at V came to 0 bases and at J to 8 bases, leaving 6 bases not matched to a gene. CDR3 length: 13 amino acids. Germline loops: CDR1 GTSNPN, CDR2 SVGIG (reference sequence). The receptor comes from a female donor with multiple sclerosis, enrolled in a pregnancy study. The sequenced sample was peripheral blood, obtained in the third trimester of pregnancy. The chain couples TRBV30 to TRBJ1-2; 7 bases align to TRBD1. Written as DNA, the CDR3 is TGTGCCTGGAGTGTGGACAGGTTGGTCGGCTACACCTTC. Residues: CAWSVDRLVGYTF.